The present T cell receptor beta chain was sequenced within a study of molecular identifiers for immune sequencing clone quantification listed by TCRdb under 2018. Turning to the overall study: For a replicate experiment, RNA from around 20,000 or 100,000 naive CD8 T cells was divided into five aliquots, of which four were sequenced. CD8 T cells were used in a methods study to benchmark molecular-identifier clustering-based TCR repertoire sequencing (MIDCIRS) and TCR RNA copy counting. Overall study results and their limits: When barcode sub-clustering was omitted, TCR diversity was inflated by chimeric consensus sequences, with chimeras reaching as high as 47%. Spiked-in Jurkat TCR RNA equal to a single cell's worth was reported to be detectable even within one million naive CD8 T cells. In CMV-specific effector cells, clones with more than 20 RNA copies contained over 99% of molecules, whereas in naive cells such clones contained under 1% of molecules. Around 2.8 recovered TCR RNA copies per cell were obtained by modeling, versus around 9.8 by digital PCR, implying a capture efficiency of 25% to 30%. Naive libraries contained spiked-in Jurkat TCR RNA (around eleven copies' worth), which is not part of the donor repertoire. Identical TCR molecules sharing a barcode could cause highly expanded clone sizes to be underestimated.

Libraries of naive CD8 T cells were generated from roughly 20,000 to 1,000,000 sorted cells, with 10%, 30% or 50% of the purified RNA used. Naive CD8 T cells were FACS-sorted as CD8+CD4-CCR7+CD45RA+ on a BD FACSAria II into RLT Plus buffer. To test detection sensitivity, Jurkat RNA equal to ten TCR copies was added to samples of about 20,000-1,000,000 naive CD8 T cells. Enrichment of CD8 T cells was done with RosetteSep CD8+ T Cell Enrichment Cocktail plus Ficoll-Paque, and ACK red cell lysis came afterward. The library was prepared using PCR. Reads for this sample came from an Illumina HiSeq 4000. Bulk TCR libraries were generated as previously described, with the TCR primers listed in Table S5 used. Purification of total RNA was performed with the Qiagen AllPrep DNA/RNA kit. Before any analysis, reads coming from multiple sequencing runs of the same library were combined into one pool. The published analysis was carried out like this. Reads were retained only if an exact TCR constant sequence was present, and the retained reads were trimmed to 150 nt and grouped according to their 12-nt molecular barcodes. Within each barcode group, reads were sub-clustered at a 15% Levenshtein threshold, and quality-weighted consensus sequences were built per RNA molecule. Non-functional sequences were filtered out, along with any lower-count sequence sitting one edit away from another sequence. Based on fitting two negative binomial distributions, any barcode sub-cluster with under 20% of the maximum read count was discarded. TCRdb passed the public sequencing reads through fastp at Q25 and MiXCR, retaining productive beta sequences. A single entry per CDR3 protein holds the most common genes and DNA from its merged rows. In this record, the V and J calls reflect TCRdb's handling and not the investigators' own analysis. Here the sample has approximately 500,000 distinct CDR3 sequences; roughly 23% occur a single time. Under 0.85% of the sample rests with the top ten.

The germline V gene gives CDR1 as MDHEN and CDR2 as SYDVKM. V gives up 5 bases and J gives up 1 base, and the segment between their germline ends measures 15 bases. Spanning cysteine to phenylalanine, the CDR3 consists of 15 amino acids. Of all the DNA, just the CDR3 is kept, 45 bases in frame from base 1. This clonotype was found many times. Its antigen target is currently unknown. It has no much larger one-base neighbor in the sample; base qualities were not kept. The sample taken for sequencing was naive CD8+ T cells from blood, with Jurkat cell RNA spiked in. What the cell subset or site label conveys for this sample: FACS-sorted CD8+CD4-CCR7+CD45RA+ naive T cells. The receptor chain draws on TRBV28 and TRBJ2-7; the D element might be TRBD1 or TRBD2, as each aligns at 5 bases. This TCR was recovered from a human donor in good health. Some libraries in this study had Jurkat cell RNA spiked in. The bases are TGTGCCAGCAGTCCAACTTGGGACGGGTCCTACGAGCAGTACTTC. Its translation is CASSPTWDGSYEQYF.